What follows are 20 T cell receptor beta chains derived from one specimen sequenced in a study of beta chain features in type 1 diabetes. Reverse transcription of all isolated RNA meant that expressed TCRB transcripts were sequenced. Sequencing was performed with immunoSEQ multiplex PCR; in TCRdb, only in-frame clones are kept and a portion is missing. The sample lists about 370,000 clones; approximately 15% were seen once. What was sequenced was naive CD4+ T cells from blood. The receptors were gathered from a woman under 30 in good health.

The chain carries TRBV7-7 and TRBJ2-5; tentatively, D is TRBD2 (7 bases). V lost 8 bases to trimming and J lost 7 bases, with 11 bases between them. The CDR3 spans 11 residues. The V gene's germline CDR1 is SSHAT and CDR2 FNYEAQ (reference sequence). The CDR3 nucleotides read TGTGCCAGCGGGGGGGCGGGGACCCAGTACTTC. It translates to CASGGAGTQYF.

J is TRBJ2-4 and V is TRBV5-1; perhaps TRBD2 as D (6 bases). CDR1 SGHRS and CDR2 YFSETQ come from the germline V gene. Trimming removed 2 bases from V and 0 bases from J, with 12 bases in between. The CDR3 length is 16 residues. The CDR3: CASSFSGSGAKNIQYF. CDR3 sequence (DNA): TGCGCCAGCAGCTTTAGTGGTAGCGGAGCCAAAAACATTCAGTACTTC.

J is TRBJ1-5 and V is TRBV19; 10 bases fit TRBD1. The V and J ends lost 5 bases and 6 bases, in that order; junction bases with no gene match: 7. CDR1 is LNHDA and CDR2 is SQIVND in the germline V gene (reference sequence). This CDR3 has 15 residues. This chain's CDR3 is CASSLGQGLRQPQHF. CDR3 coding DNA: TGTGCCAGTAGTTTGGGACAGGGGCTACGTCAGCCCCAGCATTTT.

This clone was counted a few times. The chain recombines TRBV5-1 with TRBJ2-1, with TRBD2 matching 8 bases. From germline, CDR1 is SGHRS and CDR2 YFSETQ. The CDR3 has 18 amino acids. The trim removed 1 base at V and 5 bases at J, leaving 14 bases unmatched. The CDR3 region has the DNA TGCGCCAGCAGCTTGATTCCGGGAGGGCCCGAAACCCACAATGAGCAGTTCTTC. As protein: CASSLIPGGPETHNEQFF.

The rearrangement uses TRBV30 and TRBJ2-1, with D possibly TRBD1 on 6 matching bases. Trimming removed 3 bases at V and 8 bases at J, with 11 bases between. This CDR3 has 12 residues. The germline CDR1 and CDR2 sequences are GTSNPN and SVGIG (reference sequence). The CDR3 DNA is TGTGCCTGGAGCACAGGGAATTATGAGCAGTTCTTC. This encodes CAWSTGNYEQFF.

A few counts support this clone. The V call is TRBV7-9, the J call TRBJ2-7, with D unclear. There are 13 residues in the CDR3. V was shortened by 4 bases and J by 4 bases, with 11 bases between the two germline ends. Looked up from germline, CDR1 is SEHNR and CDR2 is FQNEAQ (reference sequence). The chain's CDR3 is CASSSISKYEQYF. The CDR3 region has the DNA TGTGCCAGCAGCTCCATATCTAAATACGAGCAGTACTTC.

CDR3 region: CASRSGGESYEQYF. The CDR3 DNA follows: TGTGCCAGCAGGTCAGGGGGAGAGAGCTACGAGCAGTACTTC. The chain recombines TRBV5-6 with TRBJ2-7, with 7 bases identical to TRBD1. CDR3 length: 14 amino acids. Germline values: CDR1 SGHDT, CDR2 YYEEEE. Trimming cost V 5 bases and J 3 bases; bases outside gene matches: 8.

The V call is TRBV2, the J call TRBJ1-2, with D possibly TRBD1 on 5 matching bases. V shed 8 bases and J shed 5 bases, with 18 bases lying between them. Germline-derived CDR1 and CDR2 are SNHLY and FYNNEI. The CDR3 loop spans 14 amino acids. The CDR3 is CASAPDISPYGYTF. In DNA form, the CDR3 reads TGTGCCAGCGCCCCGGACATCTCACCGTATGGCTACACCTTC.

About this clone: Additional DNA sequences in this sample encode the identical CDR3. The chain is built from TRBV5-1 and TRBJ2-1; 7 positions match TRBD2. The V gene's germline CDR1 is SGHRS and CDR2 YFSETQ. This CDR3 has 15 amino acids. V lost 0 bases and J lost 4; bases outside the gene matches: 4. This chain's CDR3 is CASSLVAGAYNEQFF. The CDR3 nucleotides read TGCGCCAGCAGCTTGGTCGCGGGAGCTTACAATGAGCAGTTCTTC.

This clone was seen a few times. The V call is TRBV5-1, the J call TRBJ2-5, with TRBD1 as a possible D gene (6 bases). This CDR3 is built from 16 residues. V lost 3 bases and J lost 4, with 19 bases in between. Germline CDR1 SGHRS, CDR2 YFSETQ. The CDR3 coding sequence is TGCGCCAGCAGCTCCGAACCGAGACAGGTCCGAGAGACCCAGTACTTC. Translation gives CASSSEPRQVRETQYF.

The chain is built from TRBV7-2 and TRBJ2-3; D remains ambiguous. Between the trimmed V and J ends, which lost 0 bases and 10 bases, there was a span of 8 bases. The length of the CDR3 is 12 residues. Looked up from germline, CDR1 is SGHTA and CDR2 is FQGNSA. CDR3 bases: TGTGCCAGCAGCTTAGCAACTCGCGCGCAGTATTTT. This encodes CASSLATRAQYF. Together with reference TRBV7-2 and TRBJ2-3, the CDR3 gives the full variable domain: GAGVSQSPSNKVTEKGKDVELRCDPISGHTALYWYRQSLGQGLEFLIYFQGNSAPDKSGLPSDRFSAERTGGSVSTLTIQRTQQEDSAVYLCASSLATRAQYFGPGTRLTVL.

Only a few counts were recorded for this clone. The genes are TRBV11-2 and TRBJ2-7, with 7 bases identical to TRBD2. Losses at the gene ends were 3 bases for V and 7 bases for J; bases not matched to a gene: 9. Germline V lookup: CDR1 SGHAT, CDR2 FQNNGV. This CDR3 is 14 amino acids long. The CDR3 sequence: CASSFDGRSGEQYF. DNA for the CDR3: TGTGCCAGCAGCTTTGACGGGAGGTCGGGGGAGCAGTACTTC.

CDR3 bases: TGCGCCAGCAGCTTGGGGTCTAGCGGGAGCACAGATACGCAGTATTTT. Translation: CASSLGSSGSTDTQYF. The V call is TRBV5-1, the J call TRBJ2-3; 8 bases are a match to TRBD2. The CDR3 loop spans 16 amino acids. V was pared by 0 bases and J by 0 bases, with 3 bases of the junction left unmatched. The germline V gene has CDR1 SGHRS and CDR2 YFSETQ.

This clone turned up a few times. This CDR3 reads CASGGEGYTDTQYF. CDR3 sequence (DNA): TGTGCTAGTGGAGGGGAGGGCTATACAGATACGCAGTATTTT. This rearrangement joins TRBV12-5 to TRBJ2-3; 7 bases are a match to TRBD2. Germline V gives CDR1 LGHNT, CDR2 FRNRAP. V shed 6 bases and J 3 bases; nucleotides not matched to a gene: 6. The CDR3 runs to 14 residues.

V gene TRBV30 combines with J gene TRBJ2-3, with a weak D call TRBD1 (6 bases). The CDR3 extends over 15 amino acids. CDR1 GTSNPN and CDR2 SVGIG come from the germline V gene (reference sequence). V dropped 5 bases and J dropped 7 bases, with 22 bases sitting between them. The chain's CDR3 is CAWGGPIGGRYTQYF. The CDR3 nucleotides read TGTGCCTGGGGGGGCCCTATTGGTGGGCGGTATACGCAGTATTTT.

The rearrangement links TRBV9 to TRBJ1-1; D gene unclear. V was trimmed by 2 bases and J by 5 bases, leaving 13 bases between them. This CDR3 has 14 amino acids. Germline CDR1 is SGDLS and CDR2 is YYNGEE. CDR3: CASSVGLEATEAFF. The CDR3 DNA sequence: TGTGCCAGCAGCGTTGGGCTGGAGGCAACTGAAGCTTTCTTT.

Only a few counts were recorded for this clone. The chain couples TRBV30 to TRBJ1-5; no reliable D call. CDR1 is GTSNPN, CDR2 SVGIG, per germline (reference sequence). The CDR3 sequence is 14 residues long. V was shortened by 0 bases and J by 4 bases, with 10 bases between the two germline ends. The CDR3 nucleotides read TGTGCCTGGAGTGTAACGGCAGGTAATCAGCCCCAGCATTTT. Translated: CAWSVTAGNQPQHF.

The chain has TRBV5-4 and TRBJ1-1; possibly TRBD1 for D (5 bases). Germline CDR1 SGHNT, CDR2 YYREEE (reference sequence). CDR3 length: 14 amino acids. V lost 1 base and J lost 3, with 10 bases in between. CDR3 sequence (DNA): TGTGCCAGCAGCTTGACTGGGGCATACACTGAAGCTTTCTTT. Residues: CASSLTGAYTEAFF.

CDR3 coding DNA: TGTGCCAGCAGTGGGTCCAGGGCTGGGGCCAACGTCCTGACTTTC. Its translation: CASSGSRAGANVLTF. The chain recombines TRBV2 with TRBJ2-6; D is possibly TRBD1 (5 bases). This CDR3 region has 15 residues. Germline V gene lookup returns CDR1 SNHLY and CDR2 FYNNEI. Trimming shortened V by 4 bases and J by 2 bases, and 9 bases separated the two germline ends. Combining the CDR3 with reference TRBV2 and TRBJ2-6 gives the whole variable domain EPEVTQTPSHQVTQMGQEVILRCVPISNHLYFYWYRQILGQKVEFLVSFYNNEISEKSEIFDDQFSVERPDGSNFTLKIRSTKLEDSAMYFCASSGSRAGANVLTFGAGSRLTVL.

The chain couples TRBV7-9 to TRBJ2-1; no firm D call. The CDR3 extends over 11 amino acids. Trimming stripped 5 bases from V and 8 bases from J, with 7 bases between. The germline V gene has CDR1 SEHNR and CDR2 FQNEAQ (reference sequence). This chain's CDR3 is CASSPFHEQFF. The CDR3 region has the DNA TGTGCCAGCAGCCCCTTCCATGAGCAGTTCTTC.